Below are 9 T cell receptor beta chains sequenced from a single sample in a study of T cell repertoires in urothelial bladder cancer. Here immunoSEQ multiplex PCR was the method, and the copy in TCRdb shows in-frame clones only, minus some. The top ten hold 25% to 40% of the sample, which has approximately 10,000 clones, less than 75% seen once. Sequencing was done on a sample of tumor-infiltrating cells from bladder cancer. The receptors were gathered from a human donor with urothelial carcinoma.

This chain's CDR3 is CASSDSGSNEQFF. In DNA form, the CDR3 reads TGCGCCAGCAGTGATTCAGGGTCCAATGAGCAGTTCTTC. The chain links TRBV10-1 to TRBJ2-1; perhaps TRBD1 as D (5 bases). Germline CDR1 WNHNN, CDR2 SYGVQD (reference sequence). The CDR3 has 13 residues. V shed 3 bases and J shed 6 bases, with 9 bases lying between them.

The CDR3 DNA is TGTGCCAGCGGAGGCGGGGACCACTACGAGCAGTACTTC. This codes for CASGGGDHYEQYF. This sequence joins TRBV2 and TRBJ2-7; a weak D match, TRBD2 (6 bases). V lost 8 bases and J lost 3, with 14 bases in between. The CDR3 consists of 13 residues. The V gene's germline CDR1 is SNHLY and CDR2 FYNNEI.

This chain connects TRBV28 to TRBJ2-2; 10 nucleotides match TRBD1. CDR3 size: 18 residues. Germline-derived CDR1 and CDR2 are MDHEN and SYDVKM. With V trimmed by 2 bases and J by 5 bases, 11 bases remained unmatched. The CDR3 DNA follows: TGTGCCAGCAGTTTAAATCGGATCGACAGGGGGCTTACCGGGGAGCTGTTTTTT. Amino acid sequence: CASSLNRIDRGLTGELFF.

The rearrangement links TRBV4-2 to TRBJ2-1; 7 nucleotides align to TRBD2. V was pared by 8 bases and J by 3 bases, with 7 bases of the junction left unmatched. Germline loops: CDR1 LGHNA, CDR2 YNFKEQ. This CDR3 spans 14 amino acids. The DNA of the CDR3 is TGTGCCAGCGGCCTAGCGGAGTTCTACAATGAGCAGTTCTTC. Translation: CASGLAEFYNEQFF.

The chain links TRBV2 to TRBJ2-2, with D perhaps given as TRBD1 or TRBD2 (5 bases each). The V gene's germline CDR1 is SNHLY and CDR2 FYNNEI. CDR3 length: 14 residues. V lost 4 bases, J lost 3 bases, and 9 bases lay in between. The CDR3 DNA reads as TGTGCCAGCAGTGGGGGGACCGACACCGGGGAGCTGTTTTTT. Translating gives CASSGGTDTGELFF.

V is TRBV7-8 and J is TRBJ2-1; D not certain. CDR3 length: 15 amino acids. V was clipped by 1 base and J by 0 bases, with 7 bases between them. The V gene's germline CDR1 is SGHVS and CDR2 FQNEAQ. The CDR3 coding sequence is TGTGCCAGCAGCTTAGTACGGAGCTCCTACAATGAGCAGTTCTTC. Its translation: CASSLVRSSYNEQFF.

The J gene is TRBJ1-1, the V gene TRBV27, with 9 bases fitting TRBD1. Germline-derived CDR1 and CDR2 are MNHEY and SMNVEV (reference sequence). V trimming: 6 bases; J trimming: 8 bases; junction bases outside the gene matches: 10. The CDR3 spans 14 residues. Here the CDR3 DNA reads TGTGCCAGCAGGTACGACAGGGGGGCTAGCGAAGCTTTCTTT. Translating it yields CASRYDRGASEAFF.

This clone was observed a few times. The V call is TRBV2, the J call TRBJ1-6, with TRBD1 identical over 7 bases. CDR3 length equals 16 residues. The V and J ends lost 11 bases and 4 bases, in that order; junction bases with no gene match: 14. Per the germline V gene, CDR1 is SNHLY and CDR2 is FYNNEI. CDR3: CARGTAGRLYNSPLHF. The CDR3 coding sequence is TGTGCCCGAGGGACAGCTGGGAGGCTTTATAATTCACCCCTCCACTTT.

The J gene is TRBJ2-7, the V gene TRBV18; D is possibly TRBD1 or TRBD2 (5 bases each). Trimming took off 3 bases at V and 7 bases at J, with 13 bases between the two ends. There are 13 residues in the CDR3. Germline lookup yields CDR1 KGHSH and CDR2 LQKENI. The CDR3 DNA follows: TGTGCCAGCTCACCCGGGACCCTTAGTGAGCAGTACTTC. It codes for CASSPGTLSEQYF. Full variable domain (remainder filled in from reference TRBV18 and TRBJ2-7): NAGVMQNPRHLVRRRGQEARLRCSPMKGHSHVYWYRQLPEEGLKFMVYLQKENIIDESGMPKERFSAEFPKEGPSILRIQQVVRGDSAAYFCASSPGTLSEQYFGPGTRLTVT.